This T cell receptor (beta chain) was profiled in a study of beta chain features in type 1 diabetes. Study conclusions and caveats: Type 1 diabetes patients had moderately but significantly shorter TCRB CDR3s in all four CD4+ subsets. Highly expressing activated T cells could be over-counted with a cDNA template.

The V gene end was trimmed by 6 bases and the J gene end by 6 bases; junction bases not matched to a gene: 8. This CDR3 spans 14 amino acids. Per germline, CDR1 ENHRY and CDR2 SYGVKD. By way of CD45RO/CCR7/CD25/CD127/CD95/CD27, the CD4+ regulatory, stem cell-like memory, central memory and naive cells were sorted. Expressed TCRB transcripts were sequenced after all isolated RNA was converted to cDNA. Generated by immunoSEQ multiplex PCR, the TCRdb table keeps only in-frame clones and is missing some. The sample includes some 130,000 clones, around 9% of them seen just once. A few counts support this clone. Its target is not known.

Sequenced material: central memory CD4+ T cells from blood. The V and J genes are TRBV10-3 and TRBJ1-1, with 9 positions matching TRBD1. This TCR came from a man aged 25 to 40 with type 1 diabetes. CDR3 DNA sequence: TGTGCCATCAGGGAAAGGGGACAGGGCGCTGAAGCTTTCTTT. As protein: CAIRERGQGAEAFF.